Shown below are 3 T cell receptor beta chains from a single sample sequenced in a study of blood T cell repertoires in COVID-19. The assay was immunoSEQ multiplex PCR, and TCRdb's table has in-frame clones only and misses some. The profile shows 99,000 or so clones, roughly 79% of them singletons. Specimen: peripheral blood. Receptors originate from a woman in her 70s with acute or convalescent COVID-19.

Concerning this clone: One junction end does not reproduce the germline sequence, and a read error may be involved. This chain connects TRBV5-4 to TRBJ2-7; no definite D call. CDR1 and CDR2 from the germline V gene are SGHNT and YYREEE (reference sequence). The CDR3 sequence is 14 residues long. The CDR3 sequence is CASSLDGVSDEQYF. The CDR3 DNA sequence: TGTGCCAGCAGCTTGGACGGAGTCTCCGACGAGCAGTACTTC.

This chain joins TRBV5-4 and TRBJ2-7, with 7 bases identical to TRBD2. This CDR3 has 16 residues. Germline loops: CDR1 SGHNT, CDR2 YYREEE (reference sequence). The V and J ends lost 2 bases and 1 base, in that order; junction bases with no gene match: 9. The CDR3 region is CASSLGPQRGSYEQYF. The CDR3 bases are TGTGCCAGCAGCTTAGGGCCACAGCGGGGATCCTACGAGCAGTACTTC.

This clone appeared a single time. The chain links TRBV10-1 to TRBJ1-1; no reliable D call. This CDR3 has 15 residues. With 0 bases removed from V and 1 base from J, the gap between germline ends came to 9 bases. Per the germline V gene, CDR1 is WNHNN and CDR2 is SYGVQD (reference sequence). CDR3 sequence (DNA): TGCGCCAGCAGTGAGTCACCGGTTGGGAACACTGAAGCTTTCTTT. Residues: CASSESPVGNTEAFF.